The clone carrying this T cell receptor (beta chain) was counted at least ten times. The antigen remains undetermined. This sample was taken from a study of early T cells in non-severe SARS-CoV-2 infection. Study at large: Bulk RNA isolated from unsorted whole blood underwent sequencing; chains were not paired.

Points from the study as a whole: CD4 and private specificities were missed by VDJdb matching, which favored anti-spike CD8 responses.

Trimming at V came to 6 bases and at J to 7 bases, leaving 6 bases not matched to a gene. Germline V lookup: CDR1 SGHAT, CDR2 FQNNGV. The CDR3 loop spans 13 amino acids. In the library, individual cDNA molecules carried attached unique molecular identifiers. TCRdb itself ran the 5' RACE reads through MiXCR, one entry per CDR3 protein. The sample holds 85,000 to 95,000 distinct CDR3 sequences, around 15% seen once. The sample comprised whole blood. The V call is TRBV11-2, the J call TRBJ1-2; 9 nucleotides line up with TRBD1. This receptor was obtained from an adult who was a healthcare worker with PCR-confirmed SARS-CoV-2 infection or an uninfected control (not recorded which). In DNA, the CDR3 is TGTGCCAGCAGAAGAAGGGGACAGGGTGGCTACACCTTC. Protein product: CASRRRGQGGYTF.